This TCR beta chain was captured in a study of persistence of HIV-infected CD4 T cells. Overall study findings and caveats: Antigen-responding cells were enriched for degenerate expanded CDR3beta sequences.

As concerns this clone: The antigen remains undetermined.

Nonspecific anti-CD3/anti-CD28 bead stimulation represents the broad CD4+ T cell repertoire. Sorting selected CD4+ T cells upregulating both CD40 ligand and CD69. For at least 4 years, plasma HIV-1 RNA was undetectable (<50 copies/mL). Anti-CD28/CD49d costimulation, CD40-blocking antibody and enfuvirtide were given to CD8-depleted PBMCs for 18 hours. The V end was cut by 3 bases, the J end by 9 bases, with 15 bases between. Looked up from germline, CDR1 is LNHDA and CDR2 is SQIVND (reference sequence). This CDR3 contains 14 residues. The immunoSEQ assay was version 4, run in survey mode. Sequenced by immunoSEQ multiplex PCR; TCRdb stores in-frame clones only, minus some. The sample has 40,000 to 55,000 clones; 75% to 90% are singletons.

This clonotype was sampled from an adult woman with HIV who was CMV-seropositive. This specimen was CD4+ T cells sorted from PBMCs after 18-hour stimulation, taken from a patient who received antiretroviral therapy. The V call is TRBV19, the J call TRBJ2-1; tentatively, D is TRBD2 (6 bases). CDR3 in amino acids: CASSMMEGSGEQFF. As DNA, the CDR3 is TGTGCCAGTAGTATGATGGAGGGGTCGGGTGAGCAGTTCTTC. The complete variable domain, with remaining parts taken from reference TRBV19 and TRBJ2-1, reads DGGITQSPKYLFRKEGQNVTLSCEQNLNHDAMYWYRQDPGQGLRLIYYSQIVNDFQKGDIAEGYSVSREKKESFPLTVTSAQKNPTAFYLCASSMMEGSGEQFFGPGTRLTVL.